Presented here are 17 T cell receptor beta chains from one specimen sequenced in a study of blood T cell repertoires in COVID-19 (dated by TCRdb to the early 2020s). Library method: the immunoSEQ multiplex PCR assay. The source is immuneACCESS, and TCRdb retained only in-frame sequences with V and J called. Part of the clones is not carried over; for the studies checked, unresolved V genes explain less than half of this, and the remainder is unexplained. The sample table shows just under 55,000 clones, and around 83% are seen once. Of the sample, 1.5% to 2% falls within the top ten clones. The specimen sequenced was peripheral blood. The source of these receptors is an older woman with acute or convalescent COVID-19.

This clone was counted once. The CDR3 here is CASSPGAGLSGAGQYF. In DNA form, the CDR3 reads TGTGCCAGCTCACCGGGGGCGGGCCTCAGTGGGGCCGGGCAGTACTTC. The gene calls are TRBV18 and TRBJ2-7; maybe TRBD1 (6 bases). V was clipped by 3 bases and J by 9 bases, with 24 bases between them. The germline V gene has CDR1 KGHSH and CDR2 LQKENI. The CDR3 is 16 residues long.

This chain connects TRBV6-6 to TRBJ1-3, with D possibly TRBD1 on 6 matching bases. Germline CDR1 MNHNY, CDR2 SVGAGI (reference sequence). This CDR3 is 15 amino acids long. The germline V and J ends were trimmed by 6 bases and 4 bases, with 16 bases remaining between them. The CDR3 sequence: CASRTGGAEGNTIYF. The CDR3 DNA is TGTGCCAGCAGGACCGGGGGGGCGGAGGGAAACACCATATATTTT.

This chain's CDR3 is CASSLGRQVVETQYF. The DNA for the CDR3 is TGTGCCAGCAGCTTAGGAAGACAGGTCGTGGAGACCCAGTACTTC. The chain links TRBV7-8 to TRBJ2-5, with D possibly matching TRBD1 (6 bases). Trimming cost V 1 base and J 5 bases, with 14 bases left between them. This CDR3 has 15 amino acids. Germline CDR1 SGHVS, CDR2 FQNEAQ.

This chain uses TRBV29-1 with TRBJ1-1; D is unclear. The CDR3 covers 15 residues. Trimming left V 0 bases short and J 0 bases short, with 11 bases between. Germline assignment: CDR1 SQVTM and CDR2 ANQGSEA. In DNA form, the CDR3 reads TGCAGCGTTGAAGATCGTGGCATCCTGAACACTGAAGCTTTCTTT. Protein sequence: CSVEDRGILNTEAFF.

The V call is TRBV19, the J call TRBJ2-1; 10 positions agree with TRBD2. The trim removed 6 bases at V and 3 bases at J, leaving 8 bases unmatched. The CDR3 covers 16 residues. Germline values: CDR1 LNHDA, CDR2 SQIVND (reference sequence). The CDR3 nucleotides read TGTGCCAGTAGACACTTAGCGGGAGGCCGCTACAATGAGCAGTTCTTC. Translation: CASRHLAGGRYNEQFF.

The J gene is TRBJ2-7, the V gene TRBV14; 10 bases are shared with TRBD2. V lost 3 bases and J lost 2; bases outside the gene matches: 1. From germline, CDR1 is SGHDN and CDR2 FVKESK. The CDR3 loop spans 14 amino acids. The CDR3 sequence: CASSHSGGPYEQYF. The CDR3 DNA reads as TGTGCCAGCAGCCATAGCGGGGGGCCCTACGAGCAGTACTTC.

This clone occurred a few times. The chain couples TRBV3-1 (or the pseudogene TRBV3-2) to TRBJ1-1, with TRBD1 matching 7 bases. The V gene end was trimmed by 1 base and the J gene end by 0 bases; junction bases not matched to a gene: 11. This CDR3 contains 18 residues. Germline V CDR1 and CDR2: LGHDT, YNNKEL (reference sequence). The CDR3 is CASSQALEKGQMNTEAFF. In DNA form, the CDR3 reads TGTGCCAGCAGCCAAGCCCTTGAAAAGGGACAGATGAACACTGAAGCTTTCTTT.

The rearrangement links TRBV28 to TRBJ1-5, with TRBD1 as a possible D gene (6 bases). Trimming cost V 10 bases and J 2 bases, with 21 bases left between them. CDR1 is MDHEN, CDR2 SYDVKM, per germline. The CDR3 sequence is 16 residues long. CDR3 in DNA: TGTGCCACCCCAGCCCGGGGGGCAAGGGGCAATCAGCCCCAGCATTTT. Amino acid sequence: CATPARGARGNQPQHF.

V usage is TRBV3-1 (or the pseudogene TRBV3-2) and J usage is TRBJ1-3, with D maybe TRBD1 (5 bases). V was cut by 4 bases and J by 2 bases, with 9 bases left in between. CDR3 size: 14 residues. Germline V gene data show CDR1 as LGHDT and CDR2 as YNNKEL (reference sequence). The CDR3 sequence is CASSREGPGNTIYF. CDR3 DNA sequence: TGTGCCAGCAGCCGGGAGGGACCTGGAAACACCATATATTTT.

The CDR3 loop reads CASRNRGTYEQYF. CDR3 nucleotide sequence: TGTGCCAGCAGAAACAGGGGAACCTACGAGCAGTACTTC. The chain is built from TRBV11-2 and TRBJ2-7; 7 bases fit TRBD1. Looked up from germline, CDR1 is SGHAT and CDR2 is FQNNGV. The CDR3 covers 13 residues. Unmatched junction bases numbered 4, after V lost 6 bases and J lost 2 bases.

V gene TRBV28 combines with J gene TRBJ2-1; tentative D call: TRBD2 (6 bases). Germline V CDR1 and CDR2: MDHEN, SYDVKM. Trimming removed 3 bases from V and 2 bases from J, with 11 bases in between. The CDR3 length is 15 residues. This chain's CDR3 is CASSLGGETYNEQFF. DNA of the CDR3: TGTGCCAGCAGTTTGGGAGGCGAGACCTACAATGAGCAGTTCTTC.

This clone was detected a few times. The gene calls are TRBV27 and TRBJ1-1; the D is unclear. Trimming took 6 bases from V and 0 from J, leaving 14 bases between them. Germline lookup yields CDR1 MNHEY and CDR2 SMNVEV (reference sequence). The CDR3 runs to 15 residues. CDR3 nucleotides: TGTGCCAGCAGCGATAGACACCTCATGAACACTGAAGCTTTCTTT. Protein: CASSDRHLMNTEAFF.

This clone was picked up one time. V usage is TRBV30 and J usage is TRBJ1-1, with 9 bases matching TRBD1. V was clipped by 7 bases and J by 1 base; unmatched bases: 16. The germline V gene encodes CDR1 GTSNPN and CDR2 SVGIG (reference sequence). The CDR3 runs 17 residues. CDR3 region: CALIPLGTGSRNTEAFF. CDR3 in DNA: TGTGCCTTGATTCCCCTCGGGACAGGGAGTCGGAACACTGAAGCTTTCTTT.

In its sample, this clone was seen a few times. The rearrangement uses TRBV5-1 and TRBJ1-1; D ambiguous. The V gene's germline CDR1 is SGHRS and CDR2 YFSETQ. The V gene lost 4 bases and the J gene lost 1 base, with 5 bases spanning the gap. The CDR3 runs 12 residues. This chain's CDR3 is CASSQENTEAFF. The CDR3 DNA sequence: TGCGCCAGCAGCCAGGAGAACACTGAAGCTTTCTTT. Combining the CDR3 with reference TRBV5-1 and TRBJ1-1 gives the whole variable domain KAGVTQTPRYLIKTRGQQVTLSCSPISGHRSVSWYQQTPGQGLQFLFEYFSETQRNKGNFPGRFSGRQFSNSRSEMNVSTLELGDSALYLCASSQENTEAFFGQGTRLTVV.

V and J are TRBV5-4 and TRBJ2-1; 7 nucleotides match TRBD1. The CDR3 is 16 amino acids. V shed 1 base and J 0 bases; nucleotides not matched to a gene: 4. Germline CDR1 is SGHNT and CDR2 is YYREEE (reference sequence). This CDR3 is CASSLSAGGSYNEQFF. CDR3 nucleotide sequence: TGTGCCAGCAGCTTGAGCGCAGGGGGCTCCTACAATGAGCAGTTCTTC.

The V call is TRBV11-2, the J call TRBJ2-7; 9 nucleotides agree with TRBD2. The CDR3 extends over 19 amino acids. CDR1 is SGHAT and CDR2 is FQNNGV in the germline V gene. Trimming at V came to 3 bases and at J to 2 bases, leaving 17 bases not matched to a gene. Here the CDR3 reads CASSLTLAGLTTPTYEQYF. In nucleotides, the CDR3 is TGTGCCAGCAGCTTGACACTAGCGGGCCTAACGACTCCTACCTACGAGCAGTACTTC.

The CDR3 loop reads CASSLEGGKNTEAFF. In DNA form, the CDR3 reads TGTGCCAGCAGCCTTGAGGGGGGGAAGAACACTGAAGCTTTCTTT. This chain links TRBV28 with TRBJ1-1, with TRBD1 as a possible D gene (6 bases). V was clipped by 6 bases and J by 1 base, with 15 bases between them. This CDR3 is 15 amino acids long. CDR1 and CDR2 from the germline V gene are MDHEN and SYDVKM.